This T cell receptor (beta chain) was captured in a study of blood T cell repertoires in COVID-19. The CDR3 covers 15 residues. The germline gives CDR1 MGHRA, CDR2 YSYEKL. The V and J ends lost 4 bases and 5 bases, in that order; junction bases with no gene match: 7. The authors' processing: Estimation of nucleated cell counts relied on the amplification of reference gene primers. Produced via immunoSEQ multiplex PCR; TCRdb's table is partial and in-frame only. V and J calls and clone size come straight from that table; D and trimming were deduced from the DNA. Of 50,000 to 55,000 clones in the sample, around 87% are singletons; the top ten hold 3.5% to 4.5%.

The receptor comes from a man between 50 and 59 years old with acute or convalescent COVID-19. Sequencing input: peripheral blood. The J gene is TRBJ1-1, the V gene TRBV4-1, with 10 bases aligning to TRBD1. CDR3 nucleotides: TGCGCCAGCAGCCTACATGGACAGGGGGTAACTGAAGCTTTCTTT. Translating it yields CASSLHGQGVTEAFF.